This TCR beta chain was identified during a study of shared clonotypes between healthy human individuals (dated by TCRdb to 2018 to 2021). For the wider study: The cohort comprised two women and a few men aged 18 to 49 years. Per donor, leukapheresis produced somewhere between about 0.8 and 9 billion PBMCs. Per donor, three plates each were used for CD4 naive and CD4 memory, two for CD8 naive, and one for CD8 memory. Different laboratories and diverse techniques were used to prepare libraries and sequence TCR repertoires, to increase sequencing depth and limit assay-specific biases. To estimate repertoire size and how much clonotype sharing occurs between individuals, the study deeply sequenced the blood TCR repertoires of 5 or 6 healthy adults.

Overall study results and their limits: Based on pairwise subsampling, the degree of clonotype sharing among donors was expected to be affected by sequencing depth. Estimated clonotype richness was generally larger for naive than for memory subsets. Sampling was restricted to blood, and TCR repertoires in tissue are likely to differ from TCR repertoires in blood. Incomplete sequencing was indicated by rarefaction of sorted-subset datasets, despite the large sequencing depth. Compared with non-shared clonotypes, clonotypes shared by all four sorted-subset donors had higher generation probabilities. Because the study included a small number of donors, the genetic and exposure-history diversity represented was limited. Sharing across several donors was observed for around 5% of naive CD4, under 4% of naive CD8, 2.3% of memory CD4, and roughly 0.4% of memory CD8 clonotypes.

Using the deep immunoSEQ assay, TCR CDR3 regions were amplified from genomic DNA by multiplex PCR. For each cell subset, the extracted genomic DNA was distributed evenly across all wells of several immunoSEQ 96-well plates, and each plate served as one replicate. For sorted subsets, about 220 ng of genomic DNA, equivalent to some 30,000 T cell genomes, went into each replicate PCR. The purified libraries were quantified using a Qubit 3.0 fluorometer, sized with a Bioanalyzer 2100, and then quantified again using the KAPA Library Quantification kit. Every immunoSEQ 96-well plate was sequenced on a separate single-read 150-cycle Illumina NextSeq 550 flow cell. In the authors' own workflow: The immunoSEQ output contained only junctional sequences without quality scores, so filtering could not match that applied to full-length reads. Sequences were annotated with PyIR, a Python wrapper for IgBLAST v1.9, and V/J genes and CDR3 were assigned using IMGT germline references. Any read was removed if the V/J assignment was weak (E-value above 1e-6), the CDR3 was missing, or the read contained stop codons, out-of-frame junctions, or ambiguous translated residues. V3J clonotypes were defined as sequences sharing the same inferred V gene, J gene, and CDR3 amino acid sequence. To compute the percentage overlap between repertoires, the number of shared unique clonotypes was divided by the size of the smaller repertoire. Three approaches were used to assess repertoire richness: RTK rarefaction, the Chao1 estimator, and Recon v2.1 estimates of unobserved clonotypes. For all TCRbeta clonotypes obtained by the gDNA method from a handful of donors, generation probabilities were computed with OLGA. The immuneACCESS repertoire file appears here via TCRdb, limited to in-frame rearrangements. These files lack a portion of the clones; in checked studies, under half of the deficit traces to unresolved V genes, and the cause of the others is not known. The V and J calls and the clone size are those of that table, but D and trimming were determined from the DNA. The sample includes around 1.9 million clones, with approximately 94% observed a single time. The ten largest clones capture roughly 1.7% of the sample.

CDR1 SGDLS and CDR2 YYNGEE are derived from the germline V gene. The CDR3 sequence holds 17 residues, the cysteine and phenylalanine included. Only the CDR3 DNA stays, 51 bases, in frame from base 1. V and J are truncated by 0 bases and 1 base respectively, leaving an intervening sequence of 16 bases. CD8 naive samples consisted of CD45RO-negative cells that were positively selected for CCR7, yielding a CD45RA+CCR7+ population without TemRA cells. The donors were healthy, HIV-negative adults with no recently reported acute infections or vaccinations. Only Caucasian adults living in Nashville, Tennessee, USA were represented among the donors. Blood was collected by leukapheresis, and PBMCs were isolated by Ficoll-Histopaque density gradient centrifugation and then cryopreserved in liquid nitrogen vapor phase. Purity and quantity of every magnetically sorted T cell population were checked by analytical flow cytometry. Genomic DNA was isolated from every sorted fraction and measured by UV absorbance on a Nanodrop 2000c.

The table lists this clone with a few counts. What this receptor recognizes is not known. Per-base quality was not reported, and no clone a single base away is much larger than it. Recombination connected TRBV9 to TRBJ1-1; the best D guess is TRBD1, with 5 bases matching. What was sequenced was naive CD8+ T cells from PBMCs. The label giving this sample's cell subset or site can be read as: CD45RA+CCR7+. The sequence was obtained from a man younger than 30 in good health. Some clones in this sample may be carry-over from other donors' samples. The DNA sequence reads TGTGCCAGCAGCGTAGGAGGGGTCTTCCCCGAGAACACTGAAGCTTTCTTT. This sequence encodes CASSVGGVFPENTEAFF.